This T cell receptor beta chain was identified in a study of blood T cell repertoires in COVID-19. Turning to the study itself: The study drew acute and convalescent COVID-19 samples from the United States, Italy and Spain. The cDNA or gDNA used as material had been derived from T cells, B-cell-depleted T cells, or PBMCs.

Participants' own reports of clinical history determined their cohort assignment. Germline lookup yields CDR1 GTSNPN and CDR2 SVGIG (reference sequence). The CDR3 has 15 amino acids. The junction had 3 bases not matched to a gene; V was cut back by 0 bases and J by 4 bases. Authors' analysis steps: The assay estimated nucleated cells by amplifying reference gene primers. Sequencing used immunoSEQ multiplex PCR; TCRdb keeps in-frame clones, though not all of them. The V and J calls and clone size come from that table; D and trimming were worked out from the DNA. The sample has about 150,000 clones; more than 75% are singletons.

The sequencing input was PBMCs or T cells enriched from blood (not recorded which). This receptor was obtained from a woman aged 25 to 45 with acute COVID-19. The rearrangement joins TRBV30 to TRBJ1-2, with TRBD1 matching over 12 bases. The CDR3 DNA is TGTGCCTGGAGTGTCGGGACAGGGGGCGGCTATGGCTACACCTTC. Its protein product is CAWSVGTGGGYGYTF.